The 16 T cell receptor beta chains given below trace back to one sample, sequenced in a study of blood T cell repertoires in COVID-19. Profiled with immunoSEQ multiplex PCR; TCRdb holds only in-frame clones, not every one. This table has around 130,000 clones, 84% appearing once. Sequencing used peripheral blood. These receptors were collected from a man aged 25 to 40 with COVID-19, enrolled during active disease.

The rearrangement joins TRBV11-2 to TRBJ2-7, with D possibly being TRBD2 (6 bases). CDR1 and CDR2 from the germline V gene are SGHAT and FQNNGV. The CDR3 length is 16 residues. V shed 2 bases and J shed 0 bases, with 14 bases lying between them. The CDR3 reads CASSLQGGVTSYEQYF. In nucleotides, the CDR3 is TGTGCCAGCAGCTTACAGGGAGGAGTCACCTCCTACGAGCAGTACTTC. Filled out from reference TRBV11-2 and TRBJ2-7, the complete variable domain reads EAGVAQSPRYKIIEKRQSVAFWCNPISGHATLYWYQQILGQGPKLLIQFQNNGVVDDSQLPKDRFSAERLKGVDSTLKIQPAKLEDSAVYLCASSLQGGVTSYEQYFGPGTRLTVT.

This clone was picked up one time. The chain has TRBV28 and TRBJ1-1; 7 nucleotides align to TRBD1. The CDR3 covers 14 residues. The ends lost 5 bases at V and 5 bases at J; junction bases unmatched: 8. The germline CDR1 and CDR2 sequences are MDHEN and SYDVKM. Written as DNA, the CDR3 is TGTGCCAGCAGTCCCCGGAGGGGGCGAACTGAAGCTTTCTTT. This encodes CASSPRRGRTEAFF.

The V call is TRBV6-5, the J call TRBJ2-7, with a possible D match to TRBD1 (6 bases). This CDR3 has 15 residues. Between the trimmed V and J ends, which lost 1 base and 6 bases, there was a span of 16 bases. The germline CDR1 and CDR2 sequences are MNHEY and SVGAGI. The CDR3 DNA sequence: TGTGCCAGCAGTTACTTACAACAGGGAGCCGGCGAGCAGTACTTC. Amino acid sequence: CASSYLQQGAGEQYF.

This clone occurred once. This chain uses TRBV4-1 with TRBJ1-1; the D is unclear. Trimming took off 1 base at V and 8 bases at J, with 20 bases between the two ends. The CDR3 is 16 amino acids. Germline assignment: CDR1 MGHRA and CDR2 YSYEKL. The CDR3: CASSQGRSSSGREAFF. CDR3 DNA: TGCGCCAGCAGCCAAGGGAGGTCTAGCAGCGGAAGGGAAGCTTTCTTT.

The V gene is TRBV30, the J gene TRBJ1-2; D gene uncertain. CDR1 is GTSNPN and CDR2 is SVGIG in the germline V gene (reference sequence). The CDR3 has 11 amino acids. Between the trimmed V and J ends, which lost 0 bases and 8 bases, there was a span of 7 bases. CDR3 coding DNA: TGTGCCTGGAGTGTAGATAGCGGCTACACCTTC. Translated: CAWSVDSGYTF.

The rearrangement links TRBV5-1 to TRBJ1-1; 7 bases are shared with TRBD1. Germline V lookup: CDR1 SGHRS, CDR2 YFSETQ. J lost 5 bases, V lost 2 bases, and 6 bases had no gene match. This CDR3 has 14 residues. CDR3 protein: CASSLGGYGTEAFF. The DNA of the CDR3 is TGCGCCAGCAGCTTAGGGGGCTATGGTACTGAAGCTTTCTTT.

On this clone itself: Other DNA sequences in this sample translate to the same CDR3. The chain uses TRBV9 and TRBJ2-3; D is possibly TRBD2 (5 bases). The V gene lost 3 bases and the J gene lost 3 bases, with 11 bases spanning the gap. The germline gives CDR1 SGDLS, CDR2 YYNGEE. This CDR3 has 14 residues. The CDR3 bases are TGTGCCAGCAGCGCCGGGGTCCGTACAGATACGCAGTATTTT. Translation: CASSAGVRTDTQYF.

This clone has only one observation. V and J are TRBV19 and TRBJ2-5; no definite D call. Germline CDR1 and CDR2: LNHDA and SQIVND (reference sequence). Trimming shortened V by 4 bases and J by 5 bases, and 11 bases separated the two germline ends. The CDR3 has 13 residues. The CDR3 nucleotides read TGTGCCAGTAGTAGGAGTGTGGTGGAGACCCAGTACTTC. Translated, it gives CASSRSVVETQYF. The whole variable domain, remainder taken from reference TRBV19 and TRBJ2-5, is DGGITQSPKYLFRKEGQNVTLSCEQNLNHDAMYWYRQDPGQGLRLIYYSQIVNDFQKGDIAEGYSVSREKKESFPLTVTSAQKNPTAFYLCASSRSVVETQYFGPGTRLLVL.

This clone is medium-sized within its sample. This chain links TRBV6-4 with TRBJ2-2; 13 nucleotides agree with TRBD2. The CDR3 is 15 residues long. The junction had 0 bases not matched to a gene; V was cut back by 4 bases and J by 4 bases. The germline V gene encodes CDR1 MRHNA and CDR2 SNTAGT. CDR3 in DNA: TGTGCCAGCAGTGGGACTAGCGGGAGCACCGGGGAGCTGTTTTTT. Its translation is CASSGTSGSTGELFF.

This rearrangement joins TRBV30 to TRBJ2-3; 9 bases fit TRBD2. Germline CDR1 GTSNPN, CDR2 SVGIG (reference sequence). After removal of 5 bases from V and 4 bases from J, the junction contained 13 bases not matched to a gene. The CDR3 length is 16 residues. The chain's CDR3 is CAWRSTLAGVADTQYF. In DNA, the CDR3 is TGTGCCTGGCGGAGTACTTTAGCGGGAGTGGCAGATACGCAGTATTTT. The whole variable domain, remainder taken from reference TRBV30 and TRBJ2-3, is SQTIHQWPATLVQPVGSPLSLECTVEGTSNPNLYWYRQAAGRGLQLLFYSVGIGQISSEVPQNLSASRPQDRQFILSSKKLLLSDSGFYLCAWRSTLAGVADTQYFGPGTRLTVL.

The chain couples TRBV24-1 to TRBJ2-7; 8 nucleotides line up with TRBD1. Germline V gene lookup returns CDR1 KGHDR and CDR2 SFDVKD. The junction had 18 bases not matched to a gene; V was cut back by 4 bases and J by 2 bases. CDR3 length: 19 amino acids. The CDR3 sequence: CATSDRRTGRSPPTYEQYF. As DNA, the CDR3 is TGTGCCACCAGTGACCGACGGACAGGGCGAAGTCCTCCTACCTACGAGCAGTACTTC.

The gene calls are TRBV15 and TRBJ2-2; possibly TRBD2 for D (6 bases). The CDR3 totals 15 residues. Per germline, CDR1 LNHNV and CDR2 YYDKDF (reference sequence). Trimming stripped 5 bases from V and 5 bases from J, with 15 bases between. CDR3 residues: CATSSEGGRTGELFF. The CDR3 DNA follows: TGTGCCACCAGCTCGGAGGGCGGACGGACCGGGGAGCTGTTTTTT.

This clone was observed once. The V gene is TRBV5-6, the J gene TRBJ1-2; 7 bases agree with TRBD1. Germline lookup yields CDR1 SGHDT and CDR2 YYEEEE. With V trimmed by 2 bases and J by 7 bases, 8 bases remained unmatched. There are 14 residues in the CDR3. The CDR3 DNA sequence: TGTGCCAGCAGCTTATTCGACAGGGCTTCTGGCTACACCTTC. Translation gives CASSLFDRASGYTF.

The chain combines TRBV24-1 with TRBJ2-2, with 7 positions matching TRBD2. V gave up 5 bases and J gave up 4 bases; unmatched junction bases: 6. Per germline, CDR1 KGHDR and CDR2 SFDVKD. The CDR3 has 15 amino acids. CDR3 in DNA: TGTGCCACCAGTGTATCGGCTAGCGGCACCGGGGAGCTGTTTTTT. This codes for CATSVSASGTGELFF.

In nucleotides, the CDR3 is TGTGCCAGTAGTATAGGGAGTACCTCCTACGAGCAGTACTTC. Translating gives CASSIGSTSYEQYF. The chain employs TRBV19 and TRBJ2-7, with D uncertain. The CDR3 loop spans 14 amino acids. Germline lookup yields CDR1 LNHDA and CDR2 SQIVND (reference sequence). V lost 1 base and J 0 bases, leaving 7 bases between the germline ends.

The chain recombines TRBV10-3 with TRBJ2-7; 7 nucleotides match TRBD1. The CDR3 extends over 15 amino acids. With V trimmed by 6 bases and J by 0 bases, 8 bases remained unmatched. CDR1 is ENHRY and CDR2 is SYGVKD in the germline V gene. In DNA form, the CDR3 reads TGTGCCATCAGCCCCGGACAGGACAGCTCCTACGAGCAGTACTTC. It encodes CAISPGQDSSYEQYF.